This TCR beta chain was found in a study of human versus mouse CDR3 diversity and MHC coevolution. Study-level results: Among all groups, most of the three human donors showed least clonal inequality.

This clone occurred once. Its antigen remains unidentified. CDR3 size: 15 residues. The germline V gene encodes CDR1 SGHDT and CDR2 YYEEEE. V gave up 3 bases and J gave up 2 bases, with 13 bases separating them. This table comes from immunoSEQ multiplex PCR, and its TCRdb copy is limited to in-frame clones, with some not included. The repertoire has over 60,000 clones, 85% to 95% of them found once; the top ten carry around 0.15%. This clonotype was sampled from a person between 25 and 69 years old in good health. The specimen was naive CD4+ T cells from blood. The sample's subset: CD45RO-negative CD62L-positive naive CD4 T cells. The rearrangement uses TRBV5-6 and TRBJ2-3; D gene uncertain. CDR3 bases: TGTGCCAGCAGCTCTTACTATAATGACACAGATACGCAGTATTTT. As protein: CASSSYYNDTDTQYF.